A single sample is the source of the 24 T cell receptor beta chains below, sequenced in a study of cytomegalovirus exposure and HLA in healthy donors (dated by TCRdb to 2017 to 2019). Receptors were amplified or captured by the immunoSEQ multiplex PCR assay. For the multiplex PCR, a mixture combining 60 forward primers for TCR Vbeta segments and 13 reverse primers for TCR Jbeta segments was used. TCRdb provides this immuneACCESS table in a form limited to in-frame rearrangements. Some clones are lacking; in checked studies, under half of them reflect an unresolved V gene, and why the rest are absent is not known. This sample holds around 99,000 clones; over 70% were observed only once. The biggest ten clones account for approximately 2.2% of the sample. The source material was PBMCs. The receptors were sampled from a young man in good health and CMV-seronegative.

The rearrangement uses TRBV29-1 and TRBJ2-5; TRBD1 agrees at 7 bases. The CDR3 spans 13 residues. J gave up 3 bases and V 7 bases, and 8 bases lay outside the gene matches. Germline V gene lookup returns CDR1 SQVTM and CDR2 ANQGSEA. The CDR3 DNA reads as TGCAGCGACGAGGACAGGACCGAAGAGACCCAGTACTTC. It is translated as CSDEDRTEETQYF.

The rearrangement joins TRBV15 to TRBJ1-5, with TRBD1 matching over 7 bases. Germline-derived CDR1 and CDR2 are LNHNV and YYDKDF (reference sequence). This CDR3 is 14 amino acids long. Trimming at V came to 2 bases and at J to 8 bases, leaving 6 bases not matched to a gene. The CDR3 loop is CATSRLDRWEPQHF. The CDR3 DNA reads as TGTGCCACCAGCAGACTGGACAGGTGGGAGCCCCAGCATTTT.

The rearrangement joins TRBV11-2 to TRBJ1-1; no definite D call. The V and J ends lost 5 bases and 0 bases respectively, with 13 bases between them. The CDR3 length is 15 residues. The germline V gene encodes CDR1 SGHAT and CDR2 FQNNGV. The CDR3 bases are TGTGCCAGCAGCCCGGCGTACGGGTTGAACACTGAAGCTTTCTTT. It encodes CASSPAYGLNTEAFF.

The chain employs TRBV7-8 and TRBJ1-3; possibly TRBD1 for D (6 bases). Trimming removed 2 bases from V and 0 bases from J, with 11 bases in between. CDR1 SGHVS and CDR2 FQNEAQ come from the germline V gene. The CDR3 consists of 16 residues. This CDR3 reads CASSLYRASSGNTIYF. The CDR3 DNA is TGTGCCAGCAGCTTATACAGGGCAAGCTCTGGAAACACCATATATTTT. The whole variable domain, filled in from reference TRBV7-8 and TRBJ1-3, reads GAGVSQSPRYKVAKRGQDVALRCDPISGHVSLFWYQQALGQGPEFLTYFQNEAQLDKSGLPSDRFFAERPEGSVSTLKIQRTQQEDSAVYLCASSLYRASSGNTIYFGEGSWLTVV.

This clone was observed once. The rearrangement joins TRBV4-1 to TRBJ1-2; weak D call: TRBD1 (5 bases). Trimming took off 4 bases at V and 8 bases at J, with 20 bases between the two ends. The germline gives CDR1 MGHRA, CDR2 YSYEKL. The CDR3 covers 15 residues. CDR3 protein: CASSRDEAGTQGYTF. The CDR3 DNA reads as TGCGCCAGCAGCCGAGATGAGGCGGGGACGCAGGGCTACACCTTC.

The V call is TRBV5-1, the J call TRBJ2-5, with D possibly TRBD2 on 7 matching bases. The germline gives CDR1 SGHRS, CDR2 YFSETQ. V was cut by 5 bases and J by 5 bases, with 16 bases left in between. The CDR3 is 14 residues long. CDR3 residues: CASRQGGGMETQYF. CDR3 in DNA: TGCGCCAGCAGGCAAGGGGGGGGCATGGAGACCCAGTACTTC.

The gene calls are TRBV11-2 and TRBJ2-7; 11 positions agree with TRBD2. CDR1 and CDR2 (germline): SGHAT, FQNNGV. The CDR3 length is 15 residues. V lost 5 bases and J lost 3; bases outside the gene matches: 6. CDR3 nucleotide sequence: TGTGCCAGCAGCATGGGACTAGCGGACTTCTACGAGCAGTACTTC. It codes for CASSMGLADFYEQYF.

V and J are TRBV2 and TRBJ1-2; 8 nucleotides line up with TRBD1. The CDR3 is 14 amino acids. Germline assignment: CDR1 SNHLY and CDR2 FYNNEI. The junction had 10 bases not matched to a gene; V was cut back by 6 bases and J by 7 bases. CDR3 bases: TGTGCCAGCAGAGGGGACAGGCTAAGCGGTGGCTACACCTTC. The encoded protein is CASRGDRLSGGYTF.

This chain links TRBV7-2 with TRBJ2-1; unclear D gene. V was shortened by 5 bases and J by 13 bases, with 21 bases between the two germline ends. The CDR3 extends over 14 amino acids. Germline V gene data show CDR1 as SGHTA and CDR2 as FQGNSA. CDR3 sequence: CASSRPRSGLEQFF. The CDR3 DNA sequence: TGTGCCAGCAGCCGCCCCCGGTCGGGTTTAGAACAGTTCTTC.

V gene TRBV29-1 combines with J gene TRBJ1-4, with a tentative D call TRBD1 (5 bases). V lost 6 bases and J 4 bases, leaving 12 bases between the germline ends. This CDR3 region has 13 residues. Germline assignment: CDR1 SQVTM and CDR2 ANQGSEA. The CDR3 protein is CSVRDGSNEKLFF. The CDR3, as DNA: TGCAGCGTCCGGGACGGGAGTAATGAAAAACTGTTTTTT.

The gene calls are TRBV5-6 and TRBJ1-5; D might be TRBD1 (6 bases). This CDR3 comprises 16 residues. Per the germline V gene, CDR1 is SGHDT and CDR2 is YYEEEE. Trimming took off 4 bases at V and 3 bases at J, with 17 bases between the two ends. CDR3 region: CASSPWRGDNNQPQHF. CDR3 sequence (DNA): TGTGCCAGCAGCCCATGGAGAGGGGACAACAATCAGCCCCAGCATTTT.

This clone has a single count. This chain links TRBV5-1 with TRBJ2-7; a possible D gene is TRBD2 (6 bases). The V end lost 2 bases, the J end lost 3 bases, and 15 bases lay between the germline ends. Per germline, CDR1 SGHRS and CDR2 YFSETQ. This CDR3 has 15 amino acids. In DNA form, the CDR3 reads TGCGCCAGCAGCTTCGGTAGCGGAGACCGCTACGAGCAGTACTTC. Translation: CASSFGSGDRYEQYF.

This chain connects TRBV7-9 to TRBJ2-1; a weak D match, TRBD1 (6 bases). V was cut by 1 base and J by 6 bases, with 10 bases left in between. CDR3 length: 14 amino acids. Germline CDR1 reads SEHNR; CDR2 reads FQNEAQ (reference sequence). The CDR3 nucleotides read TGTGCCAGCAGCTTAGGTGCAGGGGCCAATGAGCAGTTCTTC. Translated: CASSLGAGANEQFF.

The rearrangement joins TRBV28 to TRBJ2-7; no clear D gene. Germline values: CDR1 MDHEN, CDR2 SYDVKM. The V end lost 6 bases, the J end lost 6 bases, and 12 bases lay between the germline ends. This CDR3 has 12 residues. CDR3 loop: CASSPPLGEQYF. DNA of the CDR3: TGTGCCAGCAGCCCCCCTCTCGGCGAGCAGTACTTC.

V and J are TRBV12-2 and TRBJ2-7; the listed D gene, TRBD1, was not tested against the DNA. TRBV12-2 is classified as a pseudogene. The CDR3 runs to 15 residues. In DNA, the CDR3 is TGTGCAAGTCGCCGGTCCCGGACAGCCCTAGGGGAGCAGTACTTC. As protein: CASRRSRTALGEQYF.

The rearrangement uses TRBV19 and TRBJ1-5; 7 bases match TRBD1. The CDR3 is made up of 15 amino acids. The ends lost 7 bases at V and 0 bases at J; junction bases unmatched: 6. CDR1 and CDR2 from the germline V gene are LNHDA and SQIVND (reference sequence). CDR3: CASTTGAYSNQPQHF. CDR3 DNA sequence: TGTGCCAGTACCACAGGGGCGTATAGCAATCAGCCCCAGCATTTT. Drawing the rest from reference TRBV19 and TRBJ1-5, the complete variable domain is DGGITQSPKYLFRKEGQNVTLSCEQNLNHDAMYWYRQDPGQGLRLIYYSQIVNDFQKGDIAEGYSVSREKKESFPLTVTSAQKNPTAFYLCASTTGAYSNQPQHFGDGTRLSIL.

This clone has a count of ten or more. J is TRBJ2-2 and V is TRBV5-1; no clear D. V was cut by 4 bases and J by 0 bases, with 13 bases left in between. There are 16 residues in the CDR3. Germline CDR1 and CDR2: SGHRS and YFSETQ. The CDR3 nucleotides are TGCGCCAGCAGCGCGTCCCGTGATCCGAACACCGGGGAGCTGTTTTTT. Residues: CASSASRDPNTGELFF.

This clone appeared many times. The chain has TRBV6-1 and TRBJ2-1; 10 bases fit TRBD2. CDR1 MNHNS and CDR2 SASEGT come from the germline V gene. Germline trimming cut 2 bases from V and 9 bases from J; bases unmatched to any gene: 7. The CDR3 loop spans 15 amino acids. The DNA of the CDR3 is TGTGCCAGCAGTGAACCGGGACTAGCGATTCCTGAGCAGTTCTTC. Translating it yields CASSEPGLAIPEQFF.

J is TRBJ1-4 and V is TRBV18, with D possibly being TRBD1 (6 bases). Germline values: CDR1 KGHSH, CDR2 LQKENI. This CDR3 has 14 amino acids. The ends were cut back, 3 bases at V and 8 bases at J, with 13 bases in the middle. The CDR3 DNA sequence: TGTGCCAGCTCACCGGCAGGGGTTCGGGAAAAACTGTTTTTT. Its protein product is CASSPAGVREKLFF.

The rearrangement uses TRBV10-2 and TRBJ1-2; D gene unclear. Germline V gives CDR1 WSHSY, CDR2 SAAADI. This CDR3 comprises 13 residues. V was trimmed by 8 bases and J by 7 bases, leaving 17 bases between them. CDR3 sequence reads: CASGDSPDGGYTF. In DNA form, the CDR3 reads TGCGCCAGCGGCGACTCCCCCGATGGTGGCTACACCTTC.

The chain carries TRBV6-1 and TRBJ1-3; 8 bases are shared with TRBD1. The CDR3 has 16 residues. V dropped 2 bases and J dropped 2; count of bases not matched to a gene: 5. The germline CDR1 and CDR2 sequences are MNHNS and SASEGT. The CDR3 sequence is CASSEWTGWAGNTIYF. The CDR3, as DNA: TGTGCCAGCAGTGAATGGACAGGGTGGGCTGGAAACACCATATATTTT.

This clone was seen only a few times. The CDR3 loop is CASSLITSVDEQFF. CDR3 DNA: TGCGCCAGCAGCTTGATCACTAGCGTCGATGAGCAGTTCTTC. The chain has TRBV5-1 and TRBJ2-1; 7 nucleotides agree with TRBD2. V shed 1 base and J 8 bases; nucleotides not matched to a gene: 6. The germline V gene has CDR1 SGHRS and CDR2 YFSETQ. The CDR3 loop spans 14 amino acids.

The chain carries TRBV10-1 and TRBJ2-7; 10 bases agree with TRBD1. The CDR3 sequence is 14 residues long. Germline V lookup: CDR1 WNHNN, CDR2 SYGVQD (reference sequence). V lost 6 bases, J lost 6 bases, and 8 bases stayed unmatched. For the CDR3, the DNA is TGCGCCAGCAGGGCCTCGGGACAGGGGAGCGAGCAGTACTTC. Amino acids: CASRASGQGSEQYF.

The rearrangement links TRBV27 to TRBJ2-7, with 7 bases lining up with TRBD2. The CDR3 is 12 residues long. In germline, CDR1 is MNHEY, CDR2 SMNVEV (reference sequence). Trimming cost V 6 bases and J 5 bases; bases outside gene matches: 4. The CDR3: CASRGGTHEQYF. CDR3 nucleotides: TGTGCCAGCAGGGGGGGGACCCACGAGCAGTACTTC.